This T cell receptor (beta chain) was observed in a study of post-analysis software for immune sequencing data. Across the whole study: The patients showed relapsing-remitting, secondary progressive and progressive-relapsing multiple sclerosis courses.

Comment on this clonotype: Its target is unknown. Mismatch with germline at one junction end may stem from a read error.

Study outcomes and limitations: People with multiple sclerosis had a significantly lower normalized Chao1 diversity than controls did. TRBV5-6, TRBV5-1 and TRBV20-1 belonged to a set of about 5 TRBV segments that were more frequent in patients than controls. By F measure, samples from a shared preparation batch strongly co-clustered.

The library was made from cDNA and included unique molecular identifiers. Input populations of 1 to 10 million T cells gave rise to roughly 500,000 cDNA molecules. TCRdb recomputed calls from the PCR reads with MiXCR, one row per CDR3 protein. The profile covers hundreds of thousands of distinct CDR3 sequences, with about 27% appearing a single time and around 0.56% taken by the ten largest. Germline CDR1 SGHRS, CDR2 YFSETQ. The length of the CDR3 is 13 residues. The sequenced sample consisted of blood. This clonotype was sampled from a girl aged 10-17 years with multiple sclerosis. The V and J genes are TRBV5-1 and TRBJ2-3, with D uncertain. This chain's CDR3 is CASRLVETDTQYF. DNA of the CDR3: TGCGCCAGCAGGTTGGTTGAGACAGATACGCAGTATTTT. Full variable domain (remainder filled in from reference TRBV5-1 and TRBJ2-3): KAGVTQTPRYLIKTRGQQVTLSCSPISGHRSVSWYQQTPGQGLQFLFEYFSETQRNKGNFPGRFSGRQFSNSRSEMNVSTLELGDSALYLCASRLVETDTQYFGPGTRLTVL.